The 23 T cell receptor beta chains below were found in one sample sequenced in a study of T cells in localized non-small cell lung cancer. Clones were sequenced by immunoSEQ multiplex PCR, and TCRdb holds only the in-frame ones, with some missing. The repertoire holds some 64,000 clones, with roughly 76% as singletons. This specimen was PBMCs, taken before any cancer treatment. The receptors here all came from a man between 40 and 70 years old with stage II lung adenocarcinoma.

This rearrangement joins TRBV7-3 to TRBJ1-2; TRBD1 agrees at 7 bases. The CDR3 has 15 amino acids. Per germline, CDR1 SGHTA and CDR2 FQGTGA. V was clipped by 0 bases and J by 4 bases; unmatched bases: 5. The CDR3 DNA follows: TGTGCCAGCAGCTTAACGGGGGACAGCCTCTATGGCTACACCTTC. As protein: CASSLTGDSLYGYTF.

This clone was counted between two and nine times. The chain has TRBV10-1 and TRBJ1-1; weak D call: TRBD1 (5 bases). Germline-derived CDR1 and CDR2 are WNHNN and SYGVQD (reference sequence). V gave up 6 bases and J gave up 4 bases, with 15 bases separating them. This CDR3 comprises 14 residues. CDR3 in DNA: TGCGCCAGCAGCCCCGGGGCGGGGGGCACTGAAGCTTTCTTT. It encodes CASSPGAGGTEAFF.

The CDR3 DNA sequence: TGTGCCAGCAGCTTTTCCGCAGGGTTAGGGACTGAAGCTTTCTTT. Encoded protein: CASSFSAGLGTEAFF. The chain carries TRBV7-2 and TRBJ1-1; D perhaps matches TRBD1 (5 bases). Germline CDR1 is SGHTA and CDR2 is FQGNSA. CDR3 size: 15 residues. V shed 3 bases and J shed 5 bases, with 16 bases lying between them.

The CDR3 DNA follows: TGCGCCAGCAGCCAAGTTGGGACTAGCGGAAACAATGAGCAGTTCTTC. It codes for CASSQVGTSGNNEQFF. The chain uses TRBV4-1 and TRBJ2-1, with 11 positions matching TRBD2. The CDR3 length is 16 residues. The V segment lost 1 base and the J segment 5 bases; nucleotides outside the gene matches: 4. Germline assignment: CDR1 MGHRA and CDR2 YSYEKL.

V is TRBV29-1 and J is TRBJ2-1, with a possible D match to TRBD1 (6 bases). The CDR3 has 14 amino acids. The V and J ends lost 6 bases and 9 bases respectively, with 21 bases between them. From germline, CDR1 is SQVTM and CDR2 ANQGSEA. The CDR3 sequence is CSVAVRGADSEQFF. CDR3 bases: TGCAGCGTAGCGGTCAGGGGTGCGGATAGTGAGCAGTTCTTC.

This clone has just a few counts. This chain connects TRBV4-2 to TRBJ1-5; D is possibly TRBD1 (6 bases). Trimming cost V 4 bases and J 4 bases, with 14 bases left between them. The CDR3 loop spans 15 amino acids. Germline V gene lookup returns CDR1 LGHNA and CDR2 YNFKEQ. The CDR3 nucleotides read TGTGCCAGCAGCCGATCCCCGGGGGCTAATCAGCCCCAGCATTTT. This translates into CASSRSPGANQPQHF.

The CDR3 is CASSMADRGYGYTF. The CDR3 DNA reads TGTGCCAGTAGTATGGCGGACAGGGGCTATGGCTACACCTTC. This chain links TRBV19 with TRBJ1-2; 9 nucleotides line up with TRBD1. This CDR3 spans 14 amino acids. The V and J ends lost 3 bases and 4 bases, in that order; junction bases with no gene match: 3. Germline CDR1 and CDR2: LNHDA and SQIVND (reference sequence).

This chain links TRBV29-1 with TRBJ2-1; D unresolved. CDR1 is SQVTM, CDR2 ANQGSEA, per germline. The V gene lost 6 bases and the J gene lost 0 bases, with 6 bases spanning the gap. There are 12 residues in the CDR3. The chain's CDR3 is CSVRPSYNEQFF. Here the CDR3 DNA reads TGCAGCGTACGACCCTCCTACAATGAGCAGTTCTTC.

The gene calls are TRBV29-1 and TRBJ1-1; D is ambiguous. With 7 bases removed from V and 1 base from J, the gap between germline ends came to 10 bases. In germline, CDR1 is SQVTM, CDR2 ANQGSEA. This CDR3 spans 12 amino acids. CDR3 coding DNA: TGCAGCGGTGGACTTCCGAACACTGAAGCTTTCTTT. Protein sequence: CSGGLPNTEAFF.

This clone was detected a few times. The rearrangement links TRBV5-1 to TRBJ2-1, with 12 positions matching TRBD2. Germline V lookup: CDR1 SGHRS, CDR2 YFSETQ. The CDR3 loop spans 16 amino acids. V lost 0 bases to trimming and J lost 8 bases; unmatched junction nucleotides: 6. CDR3 sequence (DNA): TGCGCCAGCAGCTTGGCTAGCGGGAGGGGGTACGATGAGCAGTTCTTC. This sequence encodes CASSLASGRGYDEQFF.

The J gene is TRBJ1-1, the V gene TRBV29-1; D possibly corresponds to TRBD1 (5 bases). CDR3 size: 12 residues. The V gene's germline CDR1 is SQVTM and CDR2 ANQGSEA. V was pared by 2 bases and J by 8 bases, with 12 bases between. DNA for the CDR3: TGCAGCGTTGAATCGGCAGGGTCCGAAGCTTTCTTT. Translation: CSVESAGSEAFF.

The chain links TRBV7-2 to TRBJ2-3; 11 bases map to TRBD2. Trimming at V came to 5 bases and at J to 1 base, leaving 5 bases not matched to a gene. Germline V gives CDR1 SGHTA, CDR2 FQGNSA. The CDR3 covers 16 residues. In DNA form, the CDR3 reads TGTGCCAGCAGCCGTACTAGCGGGAGCGGCACAGATACGCAGTATTTT. As protein: CASSRTSGSGTDTQYF.

The chain couples TRBV1 to TRBJ2-6. TRBV1 is reported as a pseudogene. This CDR3 has 17 residues. The DNA for the CDR3 is TGCACCAGCAGCGAGAAAAGTTTGTGCAGTCGGGCCAACGTCCTGACTTTC. Protein: CTSSEKSLCSRANVLTF.

This sequence joins TRBV9 and TRBJ2-3; D remains unclear. V shed 0 bases and J shed 6 bases, with 20 bases lying between them. The CDR3 contains 17 residues. Germline V gene lookup returns CDR1 SGDLS and CDR2 YYNGEE. The CDR3 spells CASSVAATPTLRDTQYF. CDR3 DNA: TGTGCCAGCAGCGTAGCGGCAACGCCTACCCTCCGGGATACGCAGTATTTT.

The chain carries TRBV19 and TRBJ2-7; tentative D call: TRBD1 (6 bases). The germline CDR1 and CDR2 sequences are LNHDA and SQIVND (reference sequence). The CDR3 is made up of 14 amino acids. V lost 5 bases to trimming and J lost 3 bases, with 14 bases between them. The CDR3 coding sequence is TGTGCCAGTAGTTCAAGGGACACACTCTACGAGCAGTACTTC. As protein: CASSSRDTLYEQYF. Full variable domain (rest looked up from reference TRBV19 and TRBJ2-7): DGGITQSPKYLFRKEGQNVTLSCEQNLNHDAMYWYRQDPGQGLRLIYYSQIVNDFQKGDIAEGYSVSREKKESFPLTVTSAQKNPTAFYLCASSSRDTLYEQYFGPGTRLTVT.

CDR3 sequence reads: CASSLDNYGYTF. CDR3 nucleotides: TGTGCCAGCAGCTTAGATAACTATGGCTACACCTTC. The chain has TRBV11-3 and TRBJ1-2; D is ambiguous. The V gene lost 0 bases and the J gene lost 1 base, with 0 bases spanning the gap. The CDR3 extends over 12 amino acids. Per germline, CDR1 SGHNT and CDR2 YENEEA.

V is TRBV10-2 and J is TRBJ2-1, with TRBD2 identical over 7 bases. Germline CDR1 WSHSY, CDR2 SAAADI. Trimming removed 4 bases from V and 6 bases from J; junction bases left unmatched: 6. The length of the CDR3 is 14 residues. The CDR3 coding sequence is TGCGCCAGCAGTGTGGGGGGGAACGGCAATGAGCAGTTCTTC. Amino acids: CASSVGGNGNEQFF.

Relative to its sample, this clone is medium-sized. The rearrangement joins TRBV4-3 to TRBJ1-2; D is uncertain. Trimming stripped 5 bases from V and 4 bases from J, with 5 bases between. The CDR3 runs to 11 residues. The germline CDR1 and CDR2 sequences are LGHNA and YSLEER. CDR3 residues: CASSGPYGYTF. Written as DNA, the CDR3 is TGCGCCAGCAGCGGCCCCTATGGCTACACCTTC.

The chain recombines TRBV30 with TRBJ1-2; D is ambiguous. The CDR3 is 13 amino acids. V dropped 1 base and J dropped 6 bases, with 12 bases sitting between them. Germline V gene sequence: CDR1 GTSNPN, CDR2 SVGIG (reference sequence). As DNA, the CDR3 is TGTGCCTGGAGTGCCTACGCTCTCCATGGCTACACCTTC. Protein: CAWSAYALHGYTF.

CDR3 nucleotides: TGCGCCAGCAGCTCTACACAGGGGCTGGGCACTGAAGCTTTCTTT. It specifies CASSSTQGLGTEAFF. V gene TRBV5-1 combines with J gene TRBJ1-1, with 7 bases identical to TRBD1. Losses at the gene ends were 3 bases for V and 4 bases for J; bases not matched to a gene: 9. CDR3 size: 15 residues. Germline CDR1 is SGHRS and CDR2 is YFSETQ.

CDR3 bases: TGTGCCAGCCAGCGGGACCTATCGAACACCGGGGAGCTGTTTTTT. This translates into CASQRDLSNTGELFF. This chain links TRBV4-2 with TRBJ2-2; the match to TRBD2 covers 7 bases. The germline V gene encodes CDR1 LGHNA and CDR2 YNFKEQ. The CDR3 covers 15 residues. V trimming: 8 bases; J trimming: 0 bases; junction bases outside the gene matches: 6.

The V and J genes are TRBV15 and TRBJ2-6, with D unclear. V lost 0 bases and J lost 4, with 16 bases in between. The germline V gene encodes CDR1 LNHNV and CDR2 YYDKDF (reference sequence). The CDR3 loop spans 18 amino acids. The CDR3 loop is CATSRDIEDLAGANVLTF. The CDR3 DNA sequence: TGTGCCACCAGCAGAGATATTGAGGACCTGGCCGGGGCCAACGTCCTGACTTTC. The whole variable domain, remainder taken from reference TRBV15 and TRBJ2-6, is DAMVIQNPRYQVTQFGKPVTLSCSQTLNHNVMYWYQQKSSQAPKLLFHYYDKDFNNEADTPDNFQSRRPNTSFCFLDIRSPGLGDTAMYLCATSRDIEDLAGANVLTFGAGSRLTVL.

The V and J genes are TRBV18 and TRBJ2-3; D is undetermined. V lost 0 bases and J lost 4, with 5 bases in between. The CDR3 is 13 residues long. The germline V gene has CDR1 KGHSH and CDR2 LQKENI. DNA for the CDR3: TGTGCCAGCTCACCACCGGGGTCAGATACGCAGTATTTT. This translates into CASSPPGSDTQYF.